This is a list of T cell receptor beta chains from one sample in a study of T cells in Graves' hyperthyroidism and ophthalmopathy. One entry per CDR3 protein results from TCRdb running MiXCR on the multiplex PCR reads. The sample includes around 370,000 distinct CDR3 sequences, approximately 17% of them seen just once. Sequenced input: blood. These receptors were obtained from a man younger than 30 with Graves' ophthalmopathy. CDR3s leave out the opening cysteine and the closing phenylalanine or tryptophan. Clone size is shown for a subset of rows, as once, few, many or a class of expanded clone.

clone_size	v_call	j_call	cdr3_aa
few	TRBV10-3	TRBJ2-3	AISESFGLAGDTQY
many	TRBV7-9	TRBJ1-2	ASSPGQLYGYT
many	TRBV6-1	TRBJ2-7	ATTRAGEGEQY
many	TRBV7-8	TRBJ2-5	ASSWGGGRQETQY
many	TRBV28	TRBJ2-1	ASRDRVPYNEQF
few	TRBV19	TRBJ2-3	ASSKRQGVTDTQY
.	TRBV3-1	TRBJ1-2	ASSQGRAGGYT
.	TRBV5-1	TRBJ1-2	ASSEGITGTGEGYT
many	TRBV7-9	TRBJ2-3	ASRNPLDTQY
few	TRBV24-1	TRBJ2-1	ATSDIQGMANEQF
many	TRBV19	TRBJ1-5	ASSVRDSNQPQH
few	TRBV4-1	TRBJ1-2	ASSADSQTNYGYT
.	TRBV5-5	TRBJ2-3	ASSFPLTSFCESDTQY
many	TRBV20-1	TRBJ2-7	SARDYQRSSYEQY
.	TRBV4-2	TRBJ2-7	ASSQDRSGGSYEQY
.	TRBV19	TRBJ2-2	ASSRRDTWELF
few	TRBV10-2	TRBJ2-2	ASSGGQGGWTGELF
few	TRBV6-4	TRBJ2-1	ASSGTSGGVNEQF
few	TRBV4-2	TRBJ2-3	ASSQGLVGTDTQY
.	TRBV20-1	TRBJ2-5	SARDKSAGTQY
many	TRBV2	TRBJ2-7	ASSATGTESYEQY
.	TRBV28	TRBJ1-2	ASSFMHGYT
many	TRBV12-3/TRBV12-4	TRBJ2-3	ASSRRKAGGLSDTQY
many	TRBV7-9	TRBJ2-2	AATSGSNTGELF
few	TRBV7-6	TRBJ1-2	ASSSNGAGYGYT
few	TRBV28	TRBJ1-1	ASSTIEAF
few	TRBV28	TRBJ1-4	ASRGGPGAFNEKLF
.	TRBV4-1	TRBJ1-1	ASSQDVRDRGYTEAF
.	TRBV5-1	TRBJ1-1	ASSTARRGGNTEAF
.	TRBV7-2	TRBJ2-7	ASSQGGTTYEQY
many	TRBV12-3/TRBV12-4	TRBJ1-1	ASSSQGSDTEAF
once	TRBV3-1	TRBJ2-7	ASSQDRGKVYEQC
.	TRBV20-1	TRBJ1-5	SAPRRNENQPQH
many	TRBV7-2	TRBJ2-1	ASSLGLAEGEQF
.	TRBV2	TRBJ2-1	ASSEINEQF
.	TRBV4-1	TRBJ2-7	ASSQDRTVMSYEQY
many	TRBV2	TRBJ2-1	ASNYYNEQF
many	TRBV28	TRBJ1-2	ASRDSKGYGYT
few	TRBV5-4	TRBJ2-2	ASSLQQGLTGELF
many	TRBV29-1	TRBJ1-1	SVGIWVPGTEAF
few	TRBV9	TRBJ2-1	ASSVVGVGGYNEQF
.	TRBV3-1	TRBJ2-2	ASSPPGSNTGELF
many	TRBV7-3	TRBJ2-3	ASSPQGAGTQY
.	TRBV7-3	TRBJ1-2	ASSLTPGGTGFHYGYT
many	TRBV2	TRBJ1-1	ASRRRGFTEAF
.	TRBV7-6	TRBJ2-7	ASSGPRVYEQY
few	TRBV4-2	TRBJ1-2	ASSQDVDATYGYT
few	TRBV4-1	TRBJ2-5	ASSQGSLGTETQY
few	TRBV11-1	TRBJ2-2	ASSLGTGASTGELF